The present TCR beta chain was sequenced within a study of blood T cell repertoires in COVID-19. Study summary: The origin of the acute and convalescent COVID-19 samples was the United States, Italy and Spain. The analysed material was cDNA or gDNA that came from T cells, B-cell-depleted T cells, or PBMCs.

The CDR3 loop spans 15 amino acids. Trimming took 0 bases from V and 2 from J, leaving 8 bases between them. The germline CDR1 and CDR2 sequences are SGHVS and FQNEAQ. Methods used by the authors: Reference gene primers were amplified, and this amplification served to estimate nucleated cell counts. Sequenced by immunoSEQ multiplex PCR; TCRdb stores in-frame clones only, minus some. V and J calls plus clone size are reproduced from that table; the DNA served to infer D and trimming. The table includes 300,000 or so clones, around 87% detected once. Regarding this clone: Within the sample, other DNA sequences also encode this same CDR3.

The clonotype comes from a middle-aged man with active or convalescent COVID-19. The chain carries TRBV7-8 and TRBJ1-5, with D tentatively TRBD1 (5 bases). The sequenced sample was peripheral blood. The CDR3: CASSLAGTRNQPQHF. The CDR3 DNA is TGTGCCAGCAGCTTAGCCGGGACTCGCAATCAGCCCCAGCATTTT. The variable domain in full, completed from reference TRBV7-8 and TRBJ1-5, reads GAGVSQSPRYKVAKRGQDVALRCDPISGHVSLFWYQQALGQGPEFLTYFQNEAQLDKSGLPSDRFFAERPEGSVSTLKIQRTQQEDSAVYLCASSLAGTRNQPQHFGDGTRLSIL.